These 28 T cell receptor beta chains originate from one sample sequenced in a study of T cells in Graves' hyperthyroidism and ophthalmopathy. There were TCR beta CDR3 regions amplified from RNA transcripts. HTBI primers were used for first-round RT-PCR of the TCR CDR3. TCRdb processed the multiplex PCR reads anew with MiXCR; each CDR3 protein has one entry. The sample contains about 360,000 distinct CDR3 sequences, about 13% of which appear only once. The sequenced material came from blood. The origin of the receptors is a young woman with Graves' hyperthyroidism.

This clonotype showed up many times. The J gene is TRBJ1-1, the V gene TRBV20-1; D perhaps matches TRBD1 (5 bases). V gave up 3 bases and J gave up 4 bases, with 18 bases separating them. In germline, CDR1 is DFQATT, CDR2 SNEGSKA (reference sequence). CDR3 length: 15 amino acids. CDR3 in DNA: TGCAGTGCTAGTCCCACTATTCCAGGGACCACTGAAGCTTTCTTT. This codes for CSASPTIPGTTEAFF.

The sample holds a few counts of this clonotype. Here the CDR3 reads CASSPMGQRKFAGELFF. As DNA, the CDR3 is TGTGCCAGCTCACCAATGGGGCAGCGCAAGTTCGCCGGGGAGCTGTTTTTT. This chain connects TRBV18 to TRBJ2-2; possibly TRBD1 for D (5 bases). V gave up 2 bases and J gave up 6 bases, with 19 bases separating them. This CDR3 comprises 17 residues. The V gene's germline CDR1 is KGHSH and CDR2 LQKENI.

This clonotype was detected many times. The chain joins TRBV6-1 to TRBJ1-1; TRBD1 might be the D (5 bases). Between the trimmed V and J ends, which lost 1 base and 6 bases, there was a span of 15 bases. The CDR3 consists of 15 residues. Germline V lookup: CDR1 MNHNS, CDR2 SASEGT. The CDR3 nucleotides are TGTGCCAGCAGTGAAGATCGGGGCTACTGGGCTGAAGCTTTCTTT. Amino acids: CASSEDRGYWAEAFF.

This clonotype was observed at least ten times. The chain is built from TRBV27 and TRBJ2-5, with D perhaps TRBD1 or TRBD2 (5 bases each). The germline V gene has CDR1 MNHEY and CDR2 SMNVEV (reference sequence). This CDR3 spans 14 amino acids. Trimming cost V 5 bases and J 7 bases, with 17 bases left between them. CDR3: CASSTYMGRGTQYF. For the CDR3, the DNA is TGTGCCAGCAGTACATACATGGGACGGGGGACCCAGTACTTC.

This clonotype was found many times. The V gene is TRBV5-1, the J gene TRBJ2-1; TRBD2 matches 8 bases. V trimming: 2 bases; J trimming: 8 bases; junction bases outside the gene matches: 9. In germline, CDR1 is SGHRS, CDR2 YFSETQ. There are 15 residues in the CDR3. The DNA of the CDR3 is TGCGCCAGCAGCTTATCAGCGGGAGAGTTGGATGAGCAGTTCTTC. As protein: CASSLSAGELDEQFF.

The table lists this clonotype with many counts. The chain combines TRBV10-3 with TRBJ2-1; 8 bases match TRBD1. With 5 bases clipped from V and 7 bases from J, the junction kept 7 bases outside the gene matches. The CDR3 sequence is 14 residues long. Germline V lookup: CDR1 ENHRY, CDR2 SYGVKD. The CDR3 DNA follows: TGTGCCATCAGTTCAGGGGGCAGGTTGAATGAGCAGTTCTTC. This sequence encodes CAISSGGRLNEQFF.

This clonotype was seen ten or more times. V gene TRBV6-1 combines with J gene TRBJ1-4; D remains ambiguous. This CDR3 region has 13 residues. The ends were cut back, 6 bases at V and 0 bases at J, with 5 bases in the middle. Germline lookup yields CDR1 MNHNS and CDR2 SASEGT. The CDR3 protein is CASRTATNEKLFF. The CDR3 nucleotides read TGTGCCAGCAGAACAGCAACTAATGAAAAACTGTTTTTT.

In its sample, this clonotype was seen many times. This rearrangement joins TRBV28 to TRBJ1-1; D is unclear. The germline V gene encodes CDR1 MDHEN and CDR2 SYDVKM. The CDR3 sequence is 12 residues long. Trimming removed 7 bases at V and 1 base at J, with 7 bases between. The CDR3 bases are TGTGCCAGCAACGTCCAGAACACTGAAGCTTTCTTT. This translates into CASNVQNTEAFF.

This clonotype was seen ten or more times. This rearrangement joins TRBV27 to TRBJ2-6, with D perhaps assigned TRBD1 or TRBD2 (5 bases each). The germline CDR1 and CDR2 sequences are MNHEY and SMNVEV (reference sequence). CDR3 length: 16 amino acids. Trimming removed 1 base at V and 4 bases at J, with 11 bases between. For the CDR3, the DNA is TGTGCCAGCAGTTTATTCCCCGGGGCCGGGGCCAACGTCCTGACTTTC. Translated: CASSLFPGAGANVLTF.

This clonotype has at least ten counts. The chain employs TRBV20-1 and TRBJ2-3, with TRBD2 matching 7 bases. This CDR3 has 13 residues. Trimming took 5 bases from V and 3 from J; bases not matched to a gene: 5. Looked up from germline, CDR1 is DFQATT and CDR2 is SNEGSKA (reference sequence). CDR3: CSAVLAPTDTQYF. The CDR3 nucleotides read TGCAGTGCTGTACTAGCGCCGACAGATACGCAGTATTTT.

The chain links TRBV2 to TRBJ2-3, with 8 nucleotides matching TRBD2. Germline V gene sequence: CDR1 SNHLY, CDR2 FYNNEI. The CDR3 sequence is 14 residues long. V dropped 11 bases and J dropped 3; count of bases not matched to a gene: 10. CDR3 DNA sequence: TGTGCCGGTCAACGGGGGGGGGGGACAGATACGCAGTATTTT. This gives the protein CAGQRGGGTDTQYF.

This clonotype was detected a few times. This chain joins TRBV24-1 and TRBJ2-5; D gene ambiguous. The CDR3 is made up of 12 amino acids. V lost 4 bases and J 7 bases, leaving 9 bases between the germline ends. In germline, CDR1 is KGHDR, CDR2 SFDVKD. The CDR3, as DNA: TGTGCCACCAGTGACACAGTAGGGACCCAGTACTTC. This sequence encodes CATSDTVGTQYF.

This clonotype was counted ten times or more. The genes are TRBV4-2 and TRBJ2-5; no clear D gene. V was pared by 3 bases and J by 0 bases, with 14 bases between. This CDR3 has 16 amino acids. The V gene's germline CDR1 is LGHNA and CDR2 YNFKEQ. CDR3 DNA: TGTGCCAGCAGCCACGCCGGAAACCTGTACCAAGAGACCCAGTACTTC. Translation: CASSHAGNLYQETQYF.

At least ten counts were recorded for this clonotype. Written as DNA, the CDR3 is TGTGCCAGCAGTGAAGCAGGCGGGGGAGGCCAAGAGACCCAGTACTTC. This translates into CASSEAGGGGQETQYF. V is TRBV6-1 and J is TRBJ2-5, with 7 bases matching TRBD2. The CDR3 covers 16 residues. Germline assignment: CDR1 MNHNS and CDR2 SASEGT. Losses at the gene ends were 0 bases for V and 1 base for J; bases not matched to a gene: 5.

This clonotype was counted many times. V is TRBV5-5 and J is TRBJ1-3, with unresolved D. Germline CDR1 reads SGHKS; CDR2 reads YYEKEE (reference sequence). V lost 0 bases, J lost 2 bases, and 6 bases lay in between. There are 14 residues in the CDR3. The chain's CDR3 is CASSLEIPGNTIYF. The CDR3, as DNA: TGTGCCAGCAGCTTGGAAATACCTGGAAACACCATATATTTT.

This clonotype came up many times. The J gene is TRBJ1-2, the V gene TRBV5-1; 10 bases line up with TRBD1. Trimming at V came to 4 bases and at J to 8 bases, leaving 5 bases not matched to a gene. This CDR3 contains 13 residues. The germline V gene has CDR1 SGHRS and CDR2 YFSETQ. The CDR3 DNA is TGCGCCAGCAGCGGGGACAGGGGCAGAGGCTACACCTTC. Translating it yields CASSGDRGRGYTF.

V gene TRBV2 combines with J gene TRBJ2-1; 7 positions agree with TRBD2. V shed 7 bases and J 7 bases; nucleotides not matched to a gene: 10. The CDR3 length is 14 residues. Germline-derived CDR1 and CDR2 are SNHLY and FYNNEI. CDR3 coding DNA: TGTGCCAGCAACAGACTAGCCCTAAGTAATGAGCAGTTCTTC. Protein product: CASNRLALSNEQFF.

The chain is built from TRBV19 and TRBJ1-1; TRBD1 agrees at 9 bases. The junction had 11 bases not matched to a gene; V was cut back by 3 bases and J by 3 bases. Germline-derived CDR1 and CDR2 are LNHDA and SQIVND (reference sequence). The CDR3 loop spans 17 amino acids. The CDR3 region has the DNA TGTGCCAGTAGTATGGGGTGGGGACAGGGCTCCCACACTGAAGCTTTCTTT. This gives the protein CASSMGWGQGSHTEAFF.

With regard to this clonotype: A much bigger clone sits one base away, suggesting this may be a read error. Since no conserved phenylalanine or tryptophan closes the CDR3, a read error is the likely cause. This chain connects TRBV29-1 to TRBJ1-2; 8 bases are shared with TRBD1. The CDR3 is made up of 15 amino acids. Germline V gives CDR1 SQVTM, CDR2 ANQGSEA. Germline trimming cut 1 base from V and 4 bases from J; bases unmatched to any gene: 8. This chain's CDR3 is CSVEGIGTGVYGYTL. The DNA for the CDR3 is TGCAGCGTTGAAGGTATTGGGACAGGAGTCTATGGCTACACCCTC.

The chain uses TRBV7-2 and TRBJ1-5; the D gene is possibly TRBD1 (6 bases). With 5 bases removed from V and 0 bases from J, the gap between germline ends came to 11 bases. Germline assignment: CDR1 SGHTA and CDR2 FQGNSA. The CDR3 has 15 amino acids. CDR3 sequence (DNA): TGTGCCAGCAGCCCCGGGACATTTAGCAATCAGCCCCAGCATTTT. Its translation is CASSPGTFSNQPQHF.

This clonotype showed up many times. The CDR3 loop reads CASRYPDRGRDTEAFF. The CDR3 coding sequence is TGTGCCAGCAGGTACCCGGACAGGGGGCGCGACACTGAAGCTTTCTTT. The chain has TRBV7-9 and TRBJ1-1; 11 bases are a match to TRBD1. V lost 6 bases to trimming and J lost 3 bases; unmatched junction nucleotides: 9. Germline V CDR1 and CDR2: SEHNR, FQNEAQ (reference sequence). This CDR3 comprises 16 residues.

Many counts were recorded for this clonotype. The CDR3 loop is CASALSGTGTEAFF. In DNA, the CDR3 is TGTGCTAGTGCCCTATCCGGGACAGGGACTGAAGCTTTCTTT. This chain uses TRBV12-5 with TRBJ1-1; 9 nucleotides align to TRBD1. V gave up 7 bases and J gave up 5 bases; unmatched junction bases: 8. The CDR3 totals 14 residues. The germline gives CDR1 LGHNT, CDR2 FRNRAP.

This clonotype was detected ten times or more. This chain uses TRBV29-1 with TRBJ1-3; D is undetermined. Between the trimmed V and J ends, which lost 7 bases and 4 bases, there was a span of 11 bases. The CDR3 totals 12 residues. The germline V gene has CDR1 SQVTM and CDR2 ANQGSEA. The DNA for the CDR3 is TGCAGCGCAATGTTGGTAGGAAACACCATATATTTT. This translates into CSAMLVGNTIYF.

In this sample, this clonotype turned up many times. This chain links TRBV29-1 with TRBJ2-7, with TRBD1 identical over 7 bases. This CDR3 is built from 16 residues. Losses at the gene ends were 5 bases for V and 2 bases for J; bases not matched to a gene: 15. Germline CDR1 SQVTM, CDR2 ANQGSEA. CDR3 nucleotides: TGCAGCGTTCAAAAAGAGGGACAGCCTGGGACCTACGAGCAGTACTTC. This encodes CSVQKEGQPGTYEQYF.

This clonotype was seen ten or more times. The genes are TRBV7-9 and TRBJ1-1; the D is unclear. The germline V gene encodes CDR1 SEHNR and CDR2 FQNEAQ (reference sequence). The ends were cut back, 4 bases at V and 1 base at J, with 16 bases in the middle. The CDR3 has 16 amino acids. CDR3 sequence (DNA): TGTGCCAGCAGCTATTACCCCGGGCCCACGAACACTGAAGCTTTCTTT. This codes for CASSYYPGPTNTEAFF.

The sample holds many counts of this clonotype. V is TRBV19 and J is TRBJ1-4; TRBD1 is a possible D gene (5 bases). The V end was cut by 5 bases, the J end by 5 bases, with 9 bases between. Germline V gene sequence: CDR1 LNHDA, CDR2 SQIVND (reference sequence). This CDR3 is 13 amino acids long. CDR3: CASSHGQNEKLFF. For the CDR3, the DNA is TGTGCCAGTAGTCACGGACAAAATGAAAAACTGTTTTTT.

In this sample, this clonotype turned up many times. This chain links TRBV24-1 with TRBJ2-2; D ambiguous. CDR1 and CDR2 from the germline V gene are KGHDR and SFDVKD. The CDR3 consists of 16 residues. With 2 bases removed from V and 0 bases from J, the gap between germline ends came to 9 bases. This CDR3 is CATSDWNPPNTGELFF. As DNA, the CDR3 is TGTGCCACCAGTGATTGGAACCCCCCGAACACCGGGGAGCTGTTTTTT.

This clonotype has ten or more counts. This chain uses TRBV6-1 with TRBJ1-1, with 9 bases fitting TRBD1. Germline CDR1 is MNHNS and CDR2 is SASEGT. Unmatched junction bases numbered 5, after V lost 1 base and J lost 5 bases. CDR3 length: 15 amino acids. Here the CDR3 DNA reads TGTGCCAGCAGTGAAGTCGGGACAGGGAGAACTGAAGCTTTCTTT. This gives the protein CASSEVGTGRTEAFF.